This paragraph reports one TCR beta chain. Its antigen is unknown. The entry originates in a study of vaccination effects on CD4 cells after COVID-19. Study overall: After the second dose, samples were taken at median day 72.

The CDR3 consists of 14 residues. V shed 8 bases, J shed 9 bases, and the junction held 8 bases outside the gene matches. Per the germline V gene, CDR1 is SNHLY and CDR2 is FYNNEI. On roughly day 10 of culture, CD4+ T cells were separated out. Participants were vaccinated with two doses of either the BNT162b2 or mRNA-1273 vaccine. Previously uninfected by SARS-CoV-2, the vaccine recipients also showed negative nucleocapsid antibodies. Half the medium was swapped for IL-2 medium on days 3 and 7. Repertoires were generated with immunoSEQ multiplex PCR, while TCRdb's copy carries only in-frame clones and drops some. In the table there are more than 60,000 clones, roughly 74% of which are singletons. Study-wide results and caveats: Marked clonal contraction was seen late after vaccination (in both infection- and vaccine-induced clones).

The sample was CD4+ T cells from PBMCs cultured without peptide, taken after COVID-19 vaccination. The chain is built from TRBV2 and TRBJ1-6, with 9 bases aligning to TRBD1. The receptor comes from a human donor who received a COVID-19 vaccine. The CDR3, as DNA: TGTGCCAGCGGGGGACAGGGCTTTAGTTCACCCCTCCACTTT. It specifies CASGGQGFSSPLHF. Complete variable domain (other parts from reference TRBV2 and TRBJ1-6): EPEVTQTPSHQVTQMGQEVILRCVPISNHLYFYWYRQILGQKVEFLVSFYNNEISEKSEIFDDQFSVERPDGSNFTLKIRSTKLEDSAMYFCASGGQGFSSPLHFGNGTRLTVT.